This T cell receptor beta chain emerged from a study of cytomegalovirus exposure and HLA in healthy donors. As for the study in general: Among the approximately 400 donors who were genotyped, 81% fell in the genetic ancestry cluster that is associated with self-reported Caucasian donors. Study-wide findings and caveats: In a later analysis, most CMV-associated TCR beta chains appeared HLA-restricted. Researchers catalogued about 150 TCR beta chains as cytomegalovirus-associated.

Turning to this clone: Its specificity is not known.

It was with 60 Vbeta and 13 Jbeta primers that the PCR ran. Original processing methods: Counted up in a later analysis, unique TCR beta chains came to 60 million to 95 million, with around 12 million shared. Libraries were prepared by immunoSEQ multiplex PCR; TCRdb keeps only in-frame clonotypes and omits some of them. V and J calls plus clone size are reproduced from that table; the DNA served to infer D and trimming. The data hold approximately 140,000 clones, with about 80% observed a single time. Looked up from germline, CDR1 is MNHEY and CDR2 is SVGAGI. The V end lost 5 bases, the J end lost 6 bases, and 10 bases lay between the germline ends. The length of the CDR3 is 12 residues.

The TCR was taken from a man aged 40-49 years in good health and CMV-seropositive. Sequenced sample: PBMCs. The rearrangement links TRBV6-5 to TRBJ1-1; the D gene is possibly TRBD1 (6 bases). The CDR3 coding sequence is TGTGCCAGCAGTGAACACAGGGCTGAAGCTTTCTTT. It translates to CASSEHRAEAFF.